These 25 T cell receptor beta chains were all obtained from the same sample, sequenced in a study of blood T cell repertoires in COVID-19. Method: immunoSEQ multiplex PCR; TCRdb's copy keeps in-frame clones and lacks some. The sample has a few hundred thousand clones; roughly nine tenths are singletons. The specimen was PBMCs or T cells enriched from blood (not recorded which). The receptor set was obtained from a woman younger than 45 who had recovered from COVID-19.

This clone has a single count. The rearrangement links TRBV19 to TRBJ1-5; 8 bases match TRBD1. V shed 7 bases, J shed 2 bases, and the junction held 1 base outside the gene matches. Germline V gene data show CDR1 as LNHDA and CDR2 as SQIVND (reference sequence). The CDR3 sequence is 13 residues long. The CDR3 DNA reads TGTGCCAGTATGGACAGGGGCAATCAGCCCCAGCATTTT. Its translation is CASMDRGNQPQHF.

This chain joins TRBV11-2 and TRBJ2-5, with TRBD2 matching over 10 bases. V was clipped by 11 bases and J by 0 bases; unmatched bases: 9. CDR3 length equals 15 residues. Germline CDR1 SGHAT, CDR2 FQNNGV. The CDR3 region has the DNA TGTGCCTCGGCAGCGGGGGGGCGAGACCAAGAGACCCAGTACTTC. The encoded protein is CASAAGGRDQETQYF.

This clone was seen a few times. The chain recombines TRBV19 with TRBJ2-5; D is unclear. Germline V lookup: CDR1 LNHDA, CDR2 SQIVND (reference sequence). V dropped 4 bases and J dropped 2 bases, with 8 bases sitting between them. The CDR3 runs 13 residues. The CDR3 bases are TGTGCCAGTAGTACTCCTCCGCAAGAGACCCAGTACTTC. Protein product: CASSTPPQETQYF.

CDR3 amino acids: CASSQEYSGGGQETQYF. CDR3 nucleotide sequence: TGTGCCAGCAGCCAAGAGTATAGTGGGGGGGGCCAAGAGACCCAGTACTTC. The gene calls are TRBV4-2 and TRBJ2-5; 7 bases match TRBD2. This CDR3 spans 17 amino acids. Trimming removed 0 bases from V and 1 base from J; junction bases left unmatched: 8. Germline CDR1 reads LGHNA; CDR2 reads YNFKEQ.

The rearrangement links TRBV19 to TRBJ1-3; 8 bases fit TRBD1. V gave up 4 bases and J gave up 4 bases; unmatched junction bases: 3. Germline V gene data show CDR1 as LNHDA and CDR2 as SQIVND (reference sequence). This CDR3 is built from 14 residues. In nucleotides, the CDR3 is TGTGCCAGTAGTACAGGGGGCGCGGGAAACACCATATATTTT. Translated: CASSTGGAGNTIYF.

The rearrangement joins TRBV28 to TRBJ2-2, with 7 bases aligning to TRBD1. CDR3 length: 13 residues. Looked up from germline, CDR1 is MDHEN and CDR2 is SYDVKM. V lost 5 bases and J lost 5; bases outside the gene matches: 2. The CDR3 sequence: CASSLTGTGELFF. The CDR3 DNA reads TGTGCCAGCAGTCTGACAGGGACCGGGGAGCTGTTTTTT.

J is TRBJ2-1 and V is TRBV11-2, with D possibly TRBD2 on 6 matching bases. From germline, CDR1 is SGHAT and CDR2 FQNNGV. The CDR3 extends over 13 amino acids. V shed 1 base and J shed 9 bases, with 10 bases lying between them. CDR3 loop: CASSLAGGSEQFF. CDR3 DNA sequence: TGTGCCAGCAGCTTAGCTGGGGGGAGTGAGCAGTTCTTC.

The genes are TRBV21-1 and TRBJ1-2; TRBD1 is taken as the D call from the table, unchecked against the DNA. TRBV21-1 corresponds to a pseudogene. The CDR3 covers 16 residues. In DNA, the CDR3 is TGTGCCAGCAGCCGGGGTTCCTACAGGGAAGTCTATGGCTACACCTTC. Its protein product is CASSRGSYREVYGYTF.

This clone was counted a single time. The V gene is TRBV7-3, the J gene TRBJ2-7, with TRBD1 matching 10 bases. Germline V gene data show CDR1 as SGHTA and CDR2 as FQGTGA. The V segment lost 5 bases and the J segment 2 bases; nucleotides outside the gene matches: 6. There are 15 residues in the CDR3. This CDR3 reads CASSPRQGATYEQYF. CDR3 nucleotide sequence: TGTGCCAGCAGCCCGAGACAGGGGGCAACCTACGAGCAGTACTTC.

The chain employs TRBV5-1 and TRBJ2-1, with TRBD2 matching over 9 bases. V was clipped by 6 bases and J by 7 bases; unmatched bases: 5. The CDR3 runs to 13 residues. CDR1 is SGHRS, CDR2 YFSETQ, per germline. Written as DNA, the CDR3 is TGCGCCAGCAAACTAGCGGGTGCGAATGAGCAGTTCTTC. It specifies CASKLAGANEQFF. Looking up the rest from reference TRBV5-1 and TRBJ2-1 gives the full variable domain: KAGVTQTPRYLIKTRGQQVTLSCSPISGHRSVSWYQQTPGQGLQFLFEYFSETQRNKGNFPGRFSGRQFSNSRSEMNVSTLELGDSALYLCASKLAGANEQFFGPGTRLTVL.

The chain combines TRBV6-5 with TRBJ1-6; possible D gene TRBD1, 5 bases. Trimming left V 1 base short and J 9 bases short, with 13 bases between. CDR1 and CDR2 from the germline V gene are MNHEY and SVGAGI. The CDR3 length is 15 residues. This CDR3 is CASSYFSGMGSPLHF. The CDR3 nucleotides read TGTGCCAGCAGTTACTTTTCAGGGATGGGTTCACCCCTCCACTTT.

The rearrangement uses TRBV28 and TRBJ2-1; the D gene is possibly TRBD2 (6 bases). The germline V gene has CDR1 MDHEN and CDR2 SYDVKM. The V and J ends lost 6 bases and 5 bases respectively, with 20 bases between them. The CDR3 runs to 16 residues. CDR3 coding DNA: TGTGCCAGCAGAGGCGGGGCGGGATTGGTGAACAATGAGCAGTTCTTC. Translating it yields CASRGGAGLVNNEQFF.

The CDR3 coding sequence is TGTGCCACCAGTGATTTGTTCGGCAGGGGTTCGGATGAGCAGTTCTTC. Its translation is CATSDLFGRGSDEQFF. The rearrangement uses TRBV24-1 and TRBJ2-1, with D perhaps TRBD1 (6 bases). This CDR3 contains 16 residues. Trimming left V 0 bases short and J 8 bases short, with 16 bases between. CDR1 is KGHDR and CDR2 is SFDVKD in the germline V gene.

The chain couples TRBV5-1 to TRBJ1-4; D not certain. Trimming stripped 4 bases from V and 0 bases from J, with 10 bases between. The CDR3 is 15 amino acids. Germline values: CDR1 SGHRS, CDR2 YFSETQ. CDR3 in DNA: TGCGCCAGCAGCGGGTACAGTGCAACTAATGAAAAACTGTTTTTT. It codes for CASSGYSATNEKLFF.

The chain is built from TRBV4-2 and TRBJ2-1, with a tentative D call TRBD2 (7 bases). Trimming cost V 0 bases and J 2 bases, with 11 bases left between them. This CDR3 is 16 amino acids long. From germline, CDR1 is LGHNA and CDR2 YNFKEQ. CDR3 sequence (DNA): TGTGCCAGCAGCCAAGATATGGGGGGGCCCTACAATGAGCAGTTCTTC. Amino acids: CASSQDMGGPYNEQFF.

The V and J genes are TRBV19 and TRBJ1-6; D unresolved. Per the germline V gene, CDR1 is LNHDA and CDR2 is SQIVND (reference sequence). The CDR3 runs to 13 residues. V dropped 5 bases and J dropped 9 bases, with 11 bases sitting between them. In DNA, the CDR3 is TGTGCCAGTAGTGCCAATACTATTTCACCCCTCCACTTT. Translated, it gives CASSANTISPLHF.

The chain is built from TRBV9 and TRBJ2-3; 11 bases fit TRBD2. The V segment lost 4 bases and the J segment 3 bases; nucleotides outside the gene matches: 7. The V gene's germline CDR1 is SGDLS and CDR2 YYNGEE. The CDR3 has 16 residues. CDR3: CASSPETSGMTDTQYF. CDR3 coding DNA: TGTGCCAGCAGCCCCGAGACTAGCGGGATGACAGATACGCAGTATTTT.

The chain combines TRBV12-3 or TRBV12-4 with TRBJ1-1, with D maybe TRBD1 (5 bases). The CDR3 contains 11 residues. Trimming cost V 5 bases and J 5 bases, with 6 bases left between them. For the CDR3, the DNA is TGTGCCAGCAGTCAGGGAACTGAAGCTTTCTTT. It is translated as CASSQGTEAFF.

V is TRBV11-1 and J is TRBJ2-3, with D tentatively TRBD1 (6 bases). The CDR3 spans 15 residues. Trimming took 5 bases from V and 2 from J, leaving 14 bases between them. Germline-derived CDR1 and CDR2 are SGHAT and FQDESV (reference sequence). CDR3 amino acids: CASSPGVTFTDTQYF. CDR3 DNA sequence: TGTGCCAGCAGCCCAGGGGTTACCTTCACAGATACGCAGTATTTT.

The CDR3 sequence is CASRTSGLNEQFF. CDR3 bases: TGTGCCAGTAGGACTAGCGGCCTCAATGAGCAGTTCTTC. The chain combines TRBV13 with TRBJ2-1; 10 bases fit TRBD2. CDR1 and CDR2 (germline): PRHDT, FYEKMQ (reference sequence). Trimming at V came to 9 bases and at J to 6 bases, leaving 5 bases not matched to a gene. The CDR3 consists of 13 residues.

This clone was seen only once. The V and J genes are TRBV5-1 and TRBJ1-2; 10 nucleotides line up with TRBD1. The V and J ends lost 7 bases and 5 bases, in that order; junction bases with no gene match: 8. The CDR3 runs 14 residues. The germline CDR1 and CDR2 sequences are SGHRS and YFSETQ. CDR3 nucleotides: TGCGCCAGCTCCTGGACAGGGGGTGGGTATGGCTACACCTTC. Translation gives CASSWTGGGYGYTF. Full variable domain (missing parts from reference TRBV5-1 and TRBJ1-2): KAGVTQTPRYLIKTRGQQVTLSCSPISGHRSVSWYQQTPGQGLQFLFEYFSETQRNKGNFPGRFSGRQFSNSRSEMNVSTLELGDSALYLCASSWTGGGYGYTFGSGTRLTVV.

This chain links TRBV2 with TRBJ2-1; D might be TRBD1 (6 bases). There are 16 residues in the CDR3. V was clipped by 1 base and J by 8 bases, with 18 bases between them. Germline loops: CDR1 SNHLY, CDR2 FYNNEI. In nucleotides, the CDR3 is TGTGCCAGCAGTGAAGAGGGGGAATGGGCACCAGATGAGCAGTTCTTC. This codes for CASSEEGEWAPDEQFF.

The V gene is TRBV10-3, the J gene TRBJ1-1, with D tentatively TRBD1 (6 bases). V gave up 8 bases and J gave up 0 bases, with 13 bases separating them. This CDR3 region has 14 residues. The germline V gene has CDR1 ENHRY and CDR2 SYGVKD. The CDR3 here is CAISPDRMNTEAFF. The CDR3 region has the DNA TGTGCCATCTCCCCCGACAGGATGAACACTGAAGCTTTCTTT.

V is TRBV11-2 and J is TRBJ2-1; 7 positions agree with TRBD2. Germline V gene sequence: CDR1 SGHAT, CDR2 FQNNGV. This CDR3 is built from 17 residues. Trimming at V came to 2 bases and at J to 6 bases, leaving 13 bases not matched to a gene. Written as DNA, the CDR3 is TGTGCCAGCAGCTTATATACTGTTTGGGGGGGGTTCAATGAGCAGTTCTTC. It codes for CASSLYTVWGGFNEQFF.

The rearrangement joins TRBV6-4 to TRBJ2-1, with 12 bases aligning to TRBD2. V was pared by 6 bases and J by 9 bases, with 6 bases of the junction left unmatched. The CDR3 sequence is 14 residues long. Germline CDR1 MRHNA, CDR2 SNTAGT. This CDR3 reads CASRRLAGEGEQFF. The CDR3 bases are TGTGCCAGCAGGAGACTAGCGGGAGAGGGTGAGCAGTTCTTC.